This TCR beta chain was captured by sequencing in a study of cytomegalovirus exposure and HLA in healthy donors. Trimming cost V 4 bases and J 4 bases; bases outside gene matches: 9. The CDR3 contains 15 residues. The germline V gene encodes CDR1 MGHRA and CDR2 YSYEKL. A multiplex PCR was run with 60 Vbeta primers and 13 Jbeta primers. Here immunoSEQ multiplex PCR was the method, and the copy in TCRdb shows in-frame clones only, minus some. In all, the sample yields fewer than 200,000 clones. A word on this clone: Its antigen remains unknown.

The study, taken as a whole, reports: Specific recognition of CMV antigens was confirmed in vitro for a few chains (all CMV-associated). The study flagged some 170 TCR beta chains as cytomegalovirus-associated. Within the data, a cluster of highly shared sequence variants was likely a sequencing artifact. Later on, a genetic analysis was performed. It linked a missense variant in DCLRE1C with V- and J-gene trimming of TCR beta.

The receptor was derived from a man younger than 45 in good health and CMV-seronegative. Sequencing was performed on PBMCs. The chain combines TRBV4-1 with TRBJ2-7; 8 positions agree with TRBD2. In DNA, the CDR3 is TGCGCCAGCAGCCTAACAGCGGGGGCCCAGTACGAGCAGTACTTC. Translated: CASSLTAGAQYEQYF.